This T cell receptor beta chain originates from a study of T-cell memory formation after mild COVID-19. This clonotype showed up just a few times. The antigen is unknown. General study points: Contracting clones localized mainly to CM and EM when CD4+ and mainly to EMRA when CD8+. Contracting clones from day 15 to 85 had balanced CD4/CD8; later expanders favoured CD4+.

In TCRdb, the 5' RACE reads were re-called with MiXCR into one record per CDR3 protein. The data contain approximately 250,000 distinct CDR3 sequences, approximately 15% of them singletons. Input material: PBMCs or a T cell subset sorted from them (not recorded which). The receptor comes from an adult woman who had mild COVID-19 (a few samples of this study predate the infection). Cell type and time point are not known.

The CDR3 DNA is TGTGCCAGCAGCCCGAGGACAGGGGCTAACTACGAGCAGTACTTC. Its translation is CASSPRTGANYEQYF. This chain connects TRBV12-3 or TRBV12-4 to TRBJ2-7, with TRBD1 matching over 9 bases. This CDR3 region has 15 residues. With 6 bases clipped from V and 3 bases from J, the junction kept 9 bases outside the gene matches.